The 8 T cell receptor beta chains in this list originate from one sample, sequenced in a study of identical twins. MiXCR, applied by TCRdb to the 5' RACE reads, yields one record per CDR3 protein. The table lists a few hundred thousand distinct CDR3 sequences, less than 20% of them singletons. Sequencing was done on a sample of naive T cells sorted from blood. Receptors were obtained from a man in his forties or fifties in good health.

V gene TRBV6-2 or TRBV6-3 combines with J gene TRBJ2-6; perhaps TRBD1 as D (6 bases). The V gene's germline CDR1 is MNHEY and CDR2 SVGEGT. The CDR3 is made up of 15 amino acids. The V and J ends lost 6 bases and 0 bases respectively, with 9 bases between them. The CDR3 DNA is TGTGCCAGCAGGCAACAGGGCTCTGGGGCCAACGTCCTGACTTTC. Translated: CASRQQGSGANVLTF.

This sequence joins TRBV7-2 and TRBJ2-5; D might be TRBD2 (5 bases). The germline V gene encodes CDR1 SGHTA and CDR2 FQGNSA. CDR3 length: 13 amino acids. Trimming removed 3 bases from V and 5 bases from J, with 10 bases in between. CDR3 region: CASSLGAVETQYF. DNA for the CDR3: TGTGCCAGCAGCTTGGGAGCCGTGGAGACCCAGTACTTC.

CDR3 residues: CASSPPGGAGVADTQYF. The CDR3 DNA is TGTGCCAGCTCACCACCGGGAGGAGCGGGAGTAGCAGATACGCAGTATTTT. The chain uses TRBV18 and TRBJ2-3; TRBD2 aligns across 8 bases. V lost 0 bases and J lost 4; bases outside the gene matches: 9. The CDR3 has 17 amino acids. Germline CDR1 reads KGHSH; CDR2 reads LQKENI. The complete variable domain, with remaining parts taken from reference TRBV18 and TRBJ2-3, reads NAGVMQNPRHLVRRRGQEARLRCSPMKGHSHVYWYRQLPEEGLKFMVYLQKENIIDESGMPKERFSAEFPKEGPSILRIQQVVRGDSAAYFCASSPPGGAGVADTQYFGPGTRLTVL.

The chain recombines TRBV10-3 with TRBJ2-2; 13 bases are shared with TRBD2. V trimming: 6 bases; J trimming: 7 bases; junction bases outside the gene matches: 5. Germline assignment: CDR1 ENHRY and CDR2 SYGVKD. The CDR3 is 15 amino acids. The CDR3 DNA is TGTGCCATCAGCGGACTAGCGGGAGTAGTCGGGGAGCTGTTTTTT. This encodes CAISGLAGVVGELFF.

This clonotype was counted ten times or more. This chain joins TRBV7-2 and TRBJ2-7; 8 bases map to TRBD2. With 3 bases clipped from V and 7 bases from J, the junction kept 2 bases outside the gene matches. The CDR3 has 12 amino acids. Germline assignment: CDR1 SGHTA and CDR2 FQGNSA. The CDR3 region has the DNA TGTGCCAGCAGCTTCACTAGCGGTGAGCAGTACTTC. The encoded protein is CASSFTSGEQYF.

The chain employs TRBV10-3 and TRBJ2-3, with 10 nucleotides matching TRBD2. V was clipped by 10 bases and J by 1 base; unmatched bases: 5. Germline V gene data show CDR1 as ENHRY and CDR2 as SYGVKD. The CDR3 has 14 amino acids. Here the CDR3 reads CATSSGGRTDTQYF. The CDR3 coding sequence is TGTGCCACTTCTAGCGGGGGACGCACAGATACGCAGTATTTT.

This clonotype was counted ten times or more. The J gene is TRBJ1-1, the V gene TRBV5-1; D gene unclear. Trimming cost V 2 bases and J 2 bases, with 10 bases left between them. The CDR3 length is 14 residues. Looked up from germline, CDR1 is SGHRS and CDR2 is YFSETQ. CDR3 region: CASSLTARNTEAFF. The CDR3 DNA sequence: TGCGCCAGCAGCTTAACAGCGAGAAACACTGAAGCTTTCTTT.

This clonotype was counted between two and nine times. V usage is TRBV29-1 and J usage is TRBJ2-7; no reliable D call. Trimming took 2 bases from V and 3 from J, leaving 11 bases between them. The CDR3 loop spans 13 amino acids. Per the germline V gene, CDR1 is SQVTM and CDR2 is ANQGSEA. DNA of the CDR3: TGCAGCGTTGAAATCCAGAGTGGCTACGAGCAGTACTTC. Protein: CSVEIQSGYEQYF.